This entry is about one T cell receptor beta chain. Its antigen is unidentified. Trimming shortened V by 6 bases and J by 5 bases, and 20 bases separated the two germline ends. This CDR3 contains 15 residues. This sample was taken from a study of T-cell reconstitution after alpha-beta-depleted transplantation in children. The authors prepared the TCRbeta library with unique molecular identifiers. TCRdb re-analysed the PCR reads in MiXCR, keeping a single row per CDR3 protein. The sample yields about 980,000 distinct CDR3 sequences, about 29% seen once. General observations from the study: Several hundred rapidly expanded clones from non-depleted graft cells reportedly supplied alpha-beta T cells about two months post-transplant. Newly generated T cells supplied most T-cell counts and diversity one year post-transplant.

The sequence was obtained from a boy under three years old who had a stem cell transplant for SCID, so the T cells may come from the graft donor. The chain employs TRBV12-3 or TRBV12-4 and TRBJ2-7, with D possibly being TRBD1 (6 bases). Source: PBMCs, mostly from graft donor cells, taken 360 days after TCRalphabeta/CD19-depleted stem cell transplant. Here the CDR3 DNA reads TGTGCCAGCAGCACGGGATGGGGGCCGCGTAACGAGCAGTACTTC. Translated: CASSTGWGPRNEQYF.